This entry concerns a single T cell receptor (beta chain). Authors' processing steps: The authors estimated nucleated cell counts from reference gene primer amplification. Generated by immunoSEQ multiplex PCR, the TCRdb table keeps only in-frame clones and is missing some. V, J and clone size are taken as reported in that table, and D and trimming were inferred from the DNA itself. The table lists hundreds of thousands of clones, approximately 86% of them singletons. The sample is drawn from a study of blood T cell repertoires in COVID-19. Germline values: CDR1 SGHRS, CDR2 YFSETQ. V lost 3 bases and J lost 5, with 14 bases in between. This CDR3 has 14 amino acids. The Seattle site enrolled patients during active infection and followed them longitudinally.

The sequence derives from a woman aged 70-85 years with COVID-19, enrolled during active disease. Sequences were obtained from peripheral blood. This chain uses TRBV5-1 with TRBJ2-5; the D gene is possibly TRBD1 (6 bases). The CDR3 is CASSSTGPGETQYF. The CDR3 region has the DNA TGCGCCAGCAGCTCCACAGGGCCGGGGGAGACCCAGTACTTC.